Presented here are 16 T cell receptor beta chains from one specimen sequenced in a study of spatial heterogeneity in lung cancer. Sample time point: sample taken at primary tumor resection. Unsorted tumor, nontumor lung tissue or cryopreserved PBMC supplied the whole RNA. One entry per CDR3 protein, called by TCRdb with MiXCR from the 5' RACE reads. This sample has 20,000 to 25,000 distinct CDR3 sequences, with just over 4.5% found just once. Specimen: PBMCs, collected at surgery. These receptors were collected from a male donor with early-stage non-small cell lung cancer.

This clonotype was observed many times. The chain links TRBV9 to TRBJ1-6; TRBD1 might be the D (5 bases). The CDR3 runs to 15 residues. V was shortened by 2 bases and J by 6 bases, with 12 bases between the two germline ends. Germline-derived CDR1 and CDR2 are SGDLS and YYNGEE. The DNA of the CDR3 is TGTGCCAGCAGCGTTTACGACAGTACTAATTCACCCCTCCACTTT. It is translated as CASSVYDSTNSPLHF.

This clonotype was observed many times. The chain joins TRBV5-4 to TRBJ2-3, with no clear D. Deletions cut 0 bases from V and 6 bases from J, with 11 bases between. This CDR3 contains 14 residues. Germline loops: CDR1 SGHNT, CDR2 YYREEE (reference sequence). CDR3 residues: CASSLDSTKDTQYF. The CDR3 DNA sequence: TGTGCCAGCAGCTTGGACAGTACTAAGGATACGCAGTATTTT.

In this sample, this clonotype turned up a few times. The chain employs TRBV7-2 and TRBJ2-1, with 14 bases fitting TRBD2. Losses at the gene ends were 0 bases for V and 4 bases for J; bases not matched to a gene: 2. The germline V gene has CDR1 SGHTA and CDR2 FQGNSA. The CDR3 covers 17 residues. CDR3 loop: CASSLARTSGGYNEQFF. The CDR3 DNA sequence: TGTGCCAGCAGCTTAGCGCGGACTAGCGGGGGGTACAATGAGCAGTTCTTC.

There are many counts of this clonotype. J is TRBJ2-3 and V is TRBV27; a possible D gene is TRBD2 (7 bases). CDR1 is MNHEY, CDR2 SMNVEV, per germline (reference sequence). The CDR3 loop spans 13 amino acids. Trimming pared 8 bases from V and 5 bases from J, leaving 14 bases between. For the CDR3, the DNA is TGTGCCAGCGGGGGAGGGGGTTTAGATACGCAGTATTTT. Its protein is CASGGGGLDTQYF.

The chain recombines TRBV5-1 with TRBJ2-1, with 10 bases fitting TRBD2. This CDR3 is built from 15 residues. Trimming removed 0 bases from V and 5 bases from J; junction bases left unmatched: 2. CDR1 is SGHRS and CDR2 is YFSETQ in the germline V gene. This CDR3 is CASSLALAGNNEQFF. CDR3 sequence (DNA): TGCGCCAGCAGCTTGGCACTAGCGGGAAACAATGAGCAGTTCTTC. Full variable domain (rest looked up from reference TRBV5-1 and TRBJ2-1): KAGVTQTPRYLIKTRGQQVTLSCSPISGHRSVSWYQQTPGQGLQFLFEYFSETQRNKGNFPGRFSGRQFSNSRSEMNVSTLELGDSALYLCASSLALAGNNEQFFGPGTRLTVL.

The V gene is TRBV18, the J gene TRBJ1-2, with D unresolved. The CDR3 has 11 amino acids. Germline assignment: CDR1 KGHSH and CDR2 LQKENI. V lost 2 bases and J 8 bases, leaving 6 bases between the germline ends. The CDR3 region has the DNA TGTGCCAGCTCACCAACCCAAGGCTACACCTTC. Amino acid sequence: CASSPTQGYTF.

This clonotype appeared many times. This chain links TRBV7-6 with TRBJ2-7; D call uncertain. V lost 1 base to trimming and J lost 4 bases, with 8 bases between them. The CDR3 sequence is 13 residues long. Germline CDR1 and CDR2: SGHVS and FNYEAQ. The chain's CDR3 is CASSLGGKYEQYF. DNA of the CDR3: TGTGCCAGCAGCTTAGGGGGAAAATACGAGCAGTACTTC.

This clonotype was recorded at least ten times. The chain is built from TRBV20-1 and TRBJ1-3, with TRBD1 as a possible D gene (5 bases). V lost 5 bases to trimming and J lost 0 bases, with 11 bases between them. The germline gives CDR1 DFQATT, CDR2 SNEGSKA (reference sequence). The CDR3 runs to 14 residues. The CDR3 coding sequence is TGCAGTGCTTCCCGACAGTCCTCTGGAAACACCATATATTTT. Translation gives CSASRQSSGNTIYF.

This clonotype was observed at least ten times. The rearrangement joins TRBV7-8 to TRBJ2-5; tentatively, D is TRBD1 (5 bases). V shed 8 bases and J shed 3 bases, with 13 bases lying between them. Germline V CDR1 and CDR2: SGHVS, FQNEAQ. The CDR3 consists of 13 residues. DNA of the CDR3: TGTGCCAGCCGGGCAGGGTGGGAAGAGACCCAGTACTTC. It encodes CASRAGWEETQYF.

In its sample, this clonotype was seen many times. This chain joins TRBV7-9 and TRBJ2-1; D not resolved. Deletions cut 3 bases from V and 5 bases from J, with 11 bases between. The CDR3 totals 14 residues. The germline V gene has CDR1 SEHNR and CDR2 FQNEAQ (reference sequence). The CDR3 is CASSFLQNHNEQFF. The CDR3 region has the DNA TGTGCCAGCAGCTTTTTACAGAACCACAATGAGCAGTTCTTC.

This clonotype has at least ten counts. The rearrangement links TRBV11-2 to TRBJ1-1, with D perhaps TRBD1 (5 bases). CDR3 length: 13 residues. From germline, CDR1 is SGHAT and CDR2 FQNNGV. V lost 2 bases, J lost 4 bases, and 8 bases lay in between. The CDR3 protein is CASSLTGGTEAFF. The CDR3 bases are TGTGCCAGCAGCTTAACCGGGGGCACTGAAGCTTTCTTT.

This clonotype was detected a few times. J is TRBJ2-1 and V is TRBV12-3 or TRBV12-4; 10 nucleotides align to TRBD2. J was trimmed by 14 bases and V by 8 bases; bases with no gene match: 21. The length of the CDR3 is 16 residues. The CDR3 nucleotides are TGTGCCAGCCGTGACCCAAGGGCTAGCGGGAGATACGAAGAGTTCTTC. Translation: CASRDPRASGRYEEFF.

This clonotype is labeled as medium-sized (0.01 to 0.1%). V gene TRBV2 combines with J gene TRBJ2-1; 10 bases fit TRBD1. The germline V gene has CDR1 SNHLY and CDR2 FYNNEI. V lost 4 bases, J lost 7 bases, and 1 base stayed unmatched. The CDR3 has 13 amino acids. CDR3 sequence reads: CASSGDRGNEQFF. The CDR3 coding sequence is TGTGCCAGCAGTGGGGACAGGGGTAATGAGCAGTTCTTC.

This clonotype was counted at least ten times. The genes are TRBV7-3 and TRBJ1-1; unclear D gene. The germline V and J ends were trimmed by 5 bases and 6 bases, with 16 bases remaining between them. Germline CDR1 reads SGHTA; CDR2 reads FQGTGA. The CDR3 has 14 amino acids. Here the CDR3 DNA reads TGTGCCAGCAGCCCCAACCTCCCGGGCCCTGAAGCTTTCTTT. Encoded protein: CASSPNLPGPEAFF.

This clonotype was seen ten or more times. The genes are TRBV4-2 and TRBJ1-5, with TRBD1 matching 7 bases. CDR3 size: 16 residues. The V gene end was trimmed by 4 bases and the J gene end by 2 bases; junction bases not matched to a gene: 8. Germline CDR1 reads LGHNA; CDR2 reads YNFKEQ. The CDR3 protein is CASSLHHRGGNQPQHF. CDR3 bases: TGTGCCAGCAGCCTCCATCACAGGGGAGGCAATCAGCCCCAGCATTTT.

This clonotype was detected a few times. The chain recombines TRBV7-9 with TRBJ2-5, with a possible D match to TRBD1 (6 bases). V shed 1 base and J shed 1 base, with 7 bases lying between them. The length of the CDR3 is 14 residues. Germline assignment: CDR1 SEHNR and CDR2 FQNEAQ (reference sequence). The CDR3 region is CASSLGTVQETQYF. The DNA of the CDR3 is TGTGCCAGCAGCTTAGGGACAGTCCAAGAGACCCAGTACTTC.